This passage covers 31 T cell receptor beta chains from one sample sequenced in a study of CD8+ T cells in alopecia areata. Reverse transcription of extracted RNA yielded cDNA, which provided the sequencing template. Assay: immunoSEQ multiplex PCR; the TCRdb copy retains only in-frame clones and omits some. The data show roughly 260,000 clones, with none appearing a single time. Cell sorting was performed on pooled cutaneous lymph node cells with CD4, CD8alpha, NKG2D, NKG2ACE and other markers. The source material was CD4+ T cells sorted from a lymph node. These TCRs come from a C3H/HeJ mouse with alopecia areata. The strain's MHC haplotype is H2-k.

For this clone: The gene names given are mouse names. Incomplete CDR3 DNA: TGTGCCAGCAGCTTAGACGGGACAAACCAAGAC. Translation gives CASSLDGTNQD. The CDR3 reads in full as CASSLDGTNQDTQYF. The chain couples TRBV3 to TRBJ2-5; D perhaps matches TRBD1 (6 bases). The observed sequence ends 4 residues before the CDR3 terminus, with the missing tail filled in from the germline J gene. The CDR3 is 15 residues long. CDR1 is SNHLY and CDR2 is FYNGKV in the germline V gene (reference sequence). The ends were cut back, 1 base at V and 0 bases at J, with 8 bases in the middle.

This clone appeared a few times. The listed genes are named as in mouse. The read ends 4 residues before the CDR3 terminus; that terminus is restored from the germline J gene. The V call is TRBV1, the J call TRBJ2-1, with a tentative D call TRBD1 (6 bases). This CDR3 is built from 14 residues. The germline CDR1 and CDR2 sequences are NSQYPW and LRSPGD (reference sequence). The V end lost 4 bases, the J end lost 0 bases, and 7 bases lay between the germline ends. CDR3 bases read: TGCACCTGCAGTGGACAGGCTAACTATGCT. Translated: CTCSGQANYA. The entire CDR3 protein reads CTCSGQANYAEQFF.

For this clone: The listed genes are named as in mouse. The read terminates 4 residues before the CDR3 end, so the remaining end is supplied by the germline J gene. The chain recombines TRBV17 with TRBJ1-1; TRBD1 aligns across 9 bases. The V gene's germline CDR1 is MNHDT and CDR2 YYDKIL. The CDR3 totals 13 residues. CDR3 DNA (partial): TGTGCTAGCAGTAGGGACAGGGGAACA. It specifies CASSRDRGT. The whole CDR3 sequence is CASSRDRGTEVFF. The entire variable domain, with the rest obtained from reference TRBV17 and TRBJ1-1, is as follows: DTTVKQNPRYKLARVGKPVNLICSQTMNHDTMYWYQKKPNQAPKLLLFYYDKILNREADTFEKFQSSRPNNSFCSLYIGSAGLEYSAMYLCASSRDRGTEVFFGKGTRLTVV.

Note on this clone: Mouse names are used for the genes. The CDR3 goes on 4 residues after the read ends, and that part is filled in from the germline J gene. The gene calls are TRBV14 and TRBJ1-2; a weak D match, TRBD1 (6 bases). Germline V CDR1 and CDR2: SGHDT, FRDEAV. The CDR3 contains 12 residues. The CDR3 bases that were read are TGTGCCAGCAGATCGGACAGCACC. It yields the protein CASRSDST. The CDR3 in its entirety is CASRSDSTDYTF.

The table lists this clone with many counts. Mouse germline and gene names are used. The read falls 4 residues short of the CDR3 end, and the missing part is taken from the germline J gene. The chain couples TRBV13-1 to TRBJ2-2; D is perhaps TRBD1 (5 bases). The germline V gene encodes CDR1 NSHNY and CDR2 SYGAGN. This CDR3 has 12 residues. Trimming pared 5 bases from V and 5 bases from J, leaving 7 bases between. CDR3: CASRTATGQLYF. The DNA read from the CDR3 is TGTGCCAGCAGGACAGCAACCGGG.

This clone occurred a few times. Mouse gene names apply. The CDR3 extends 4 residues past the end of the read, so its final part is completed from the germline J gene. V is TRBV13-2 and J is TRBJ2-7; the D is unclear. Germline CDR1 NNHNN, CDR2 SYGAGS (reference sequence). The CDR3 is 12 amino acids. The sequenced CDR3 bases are TGTGCCAGCGGTGATTTCTGGTAT. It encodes CASGDFWY. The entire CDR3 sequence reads CASGDFWYEQYF.

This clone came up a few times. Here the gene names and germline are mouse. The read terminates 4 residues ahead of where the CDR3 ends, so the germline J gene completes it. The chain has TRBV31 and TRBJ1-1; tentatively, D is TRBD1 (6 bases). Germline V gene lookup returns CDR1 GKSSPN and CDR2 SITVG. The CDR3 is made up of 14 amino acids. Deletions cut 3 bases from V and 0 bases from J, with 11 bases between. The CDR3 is CAWSPGTTNTEVFF. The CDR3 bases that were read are TGTGCCTGGAGCCCCGGGACAACAAACACA.

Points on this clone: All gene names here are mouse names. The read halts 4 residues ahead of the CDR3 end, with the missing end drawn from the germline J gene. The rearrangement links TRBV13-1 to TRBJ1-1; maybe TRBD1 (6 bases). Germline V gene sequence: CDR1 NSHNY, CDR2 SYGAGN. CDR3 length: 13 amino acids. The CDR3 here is CASTGLGHAEVFF. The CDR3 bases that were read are TGTGCCAGCACGGGACTGGGACACGCA.

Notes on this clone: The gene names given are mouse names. CDR3 amino acids: CTCSADPVANSDYTF. CDR3 DNA (partial): TGCACCTGCAGTGCAGATCCAGTTGCAAACTCC. This rearrangement joins TRBV1 to TRBJ1-2; D uncertain. Read sequence stops 4 residues before the CDR3 end, and the germline J gene provides the missing end. V lost 0 bases and J lost 0, with 8 bases in between. This CDR3 spans 15 amino acids. Germline V CDR1 and CDR2: NSQYPW, LRSPGD (reference sequence).

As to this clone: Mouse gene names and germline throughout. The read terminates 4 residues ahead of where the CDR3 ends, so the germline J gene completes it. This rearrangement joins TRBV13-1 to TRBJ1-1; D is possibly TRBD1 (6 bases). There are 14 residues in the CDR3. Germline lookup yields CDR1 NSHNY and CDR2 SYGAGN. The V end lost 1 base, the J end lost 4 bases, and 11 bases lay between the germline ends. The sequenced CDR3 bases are TGTGCCAGCAGTGATTCAGGGGCGGGCACA. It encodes CASSDSGAGT. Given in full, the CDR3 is CASSDSGAGTEVFF.

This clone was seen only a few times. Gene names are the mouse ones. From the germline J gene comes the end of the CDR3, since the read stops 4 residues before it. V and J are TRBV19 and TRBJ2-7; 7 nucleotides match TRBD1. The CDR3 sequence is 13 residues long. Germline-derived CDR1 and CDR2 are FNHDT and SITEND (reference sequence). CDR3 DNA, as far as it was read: TGTGCCAGCAGTATAGTGGGGACAGAT. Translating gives CASSIVGTD. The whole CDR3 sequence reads CASSIVGTDEQYF.

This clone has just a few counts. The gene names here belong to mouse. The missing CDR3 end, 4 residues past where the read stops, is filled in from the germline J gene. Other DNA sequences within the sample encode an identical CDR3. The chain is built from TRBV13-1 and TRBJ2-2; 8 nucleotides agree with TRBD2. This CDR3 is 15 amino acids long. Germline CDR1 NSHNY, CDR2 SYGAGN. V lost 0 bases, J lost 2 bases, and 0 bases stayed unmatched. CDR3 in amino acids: CASSDDWGNTGQLYF. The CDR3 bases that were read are TGTGCCAGCAGTGATGACTGGGGGAACACCGGG.

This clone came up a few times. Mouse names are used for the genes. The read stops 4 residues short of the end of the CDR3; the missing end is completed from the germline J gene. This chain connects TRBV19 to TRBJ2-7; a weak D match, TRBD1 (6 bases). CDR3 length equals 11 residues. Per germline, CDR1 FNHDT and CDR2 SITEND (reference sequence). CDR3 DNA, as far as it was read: TGTGCCAGCACCGGACAGTAT. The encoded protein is CASTGQY. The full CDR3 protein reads CASTGQYEQYF.

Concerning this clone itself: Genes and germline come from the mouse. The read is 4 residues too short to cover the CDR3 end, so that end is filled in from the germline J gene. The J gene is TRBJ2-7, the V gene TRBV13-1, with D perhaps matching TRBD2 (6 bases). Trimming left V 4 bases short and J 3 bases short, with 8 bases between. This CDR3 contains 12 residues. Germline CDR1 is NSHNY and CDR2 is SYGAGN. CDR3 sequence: CASSFWGYEQYF. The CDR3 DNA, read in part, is TGTGCCAGCAGTTTCTGGGGCTAT.

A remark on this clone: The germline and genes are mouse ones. The CDR3 DNA, read in part, is TGCACCTGCAGTGCAGCGGCAGGGGGGAACTCC. Protein sequence: CTCSAAAGGNS. The full CDR3 is CTCSAAAGGNSDYTF. V is TRBV1 and J is TRBJ1-2, with 7 bases that match TRBD1. The read gets to within 4 residues of the CDR3 end, and the germline J gene fills in the rest. Germline values: CDR1 NSQYPW, CDR2 LRSPGD (reference sequence). V gave up 1 base and J gave up 2 bases; unmatched junction bases: 4. There are 15 residues in the CDR3.

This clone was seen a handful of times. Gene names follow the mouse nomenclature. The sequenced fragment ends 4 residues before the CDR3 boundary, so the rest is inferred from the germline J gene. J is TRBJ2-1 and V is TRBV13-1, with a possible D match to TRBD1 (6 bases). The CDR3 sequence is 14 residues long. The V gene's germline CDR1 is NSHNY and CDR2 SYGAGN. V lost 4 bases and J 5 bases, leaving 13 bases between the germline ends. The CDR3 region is CASSHQGLDAEQFF. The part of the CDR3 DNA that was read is TGTGCCAGCAGTCACCAGGGGCTGGATGCT.

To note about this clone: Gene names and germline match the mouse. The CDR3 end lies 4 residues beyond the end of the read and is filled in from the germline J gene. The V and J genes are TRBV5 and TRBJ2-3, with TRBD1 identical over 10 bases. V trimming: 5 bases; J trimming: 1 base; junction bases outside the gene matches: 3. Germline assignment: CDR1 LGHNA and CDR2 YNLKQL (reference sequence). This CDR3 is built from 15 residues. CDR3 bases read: TGTGCCAGCAGCGCCGGGACAGGGGGTGCAGAA. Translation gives CASSAGTGGAE. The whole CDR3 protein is CASSAGTGGAETLYF.

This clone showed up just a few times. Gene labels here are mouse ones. CDR3 DNA (partial): TGTGCCAGCAGCGTACAAATTAACCAAGAC. Translation gives CASSVQINQD. The entire CDR3 protein reads CASSVQINQDTQYF. The rearrangement links TRBV3 to TRBJ2-5; D gene unclear. The read falls 4 residues short of the CDR3 end, and the missing part is taken from the germline J gene. The CDR3 is made up of 14 amino acids. Trimming removed 5 bases at V and 0 bases at J, with 9 bases between. Germline assignment: CDR1 SNHLY and CDR2 FYNGKV (reference sequence).

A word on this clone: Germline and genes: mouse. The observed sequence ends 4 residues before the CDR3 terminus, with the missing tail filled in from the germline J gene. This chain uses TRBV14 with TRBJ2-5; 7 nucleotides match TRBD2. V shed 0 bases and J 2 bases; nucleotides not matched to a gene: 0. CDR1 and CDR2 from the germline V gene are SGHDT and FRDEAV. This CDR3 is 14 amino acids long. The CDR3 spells CASSFWGGQDTQYF. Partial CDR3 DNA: TGTGCCAGCAGTTTCTGGGGGGGCCAAGAC.

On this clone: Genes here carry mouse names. This chain's CDR3 is CASSPPHRGNSPLYF. The sequenced part of the CDR3 DNA is TGTGCCAGCAGCCCACCTCACAGGGGTAATTCGCCC. This sequence joins TRBV13-3 and TRBJ1-6, with 7 bases matching TRBD1. The read stops 3 residues short of the end of the CDR3; the missing end is completed from the germline J gene. TRBJ1-6 is sorted into the ORF group, with uncertain function. In germline, CDR1 is NNHDY, CDR2 SYVADS. J gave up 6 bases and V 5 bases, and 8 bases lay outside the gene matches. The CDR3 runs to 15 residues.

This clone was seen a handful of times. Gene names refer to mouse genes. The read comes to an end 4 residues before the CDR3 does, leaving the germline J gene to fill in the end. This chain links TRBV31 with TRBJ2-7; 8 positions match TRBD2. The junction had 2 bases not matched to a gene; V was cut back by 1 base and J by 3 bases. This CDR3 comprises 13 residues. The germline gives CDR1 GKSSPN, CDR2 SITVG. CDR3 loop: CAWSPTGDYEQYF. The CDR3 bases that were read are TGTGCCTGGAGTCCGACTGGGGACTAT.

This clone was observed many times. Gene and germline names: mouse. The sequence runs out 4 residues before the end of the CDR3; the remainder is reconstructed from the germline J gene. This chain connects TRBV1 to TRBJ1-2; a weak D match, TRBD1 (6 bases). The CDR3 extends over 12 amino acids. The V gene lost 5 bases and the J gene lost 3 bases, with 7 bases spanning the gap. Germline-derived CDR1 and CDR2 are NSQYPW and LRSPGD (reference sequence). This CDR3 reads CTCSSGDSDYTF. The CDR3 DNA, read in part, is TGCACCTGCAGTTCAGGGGACTCC.

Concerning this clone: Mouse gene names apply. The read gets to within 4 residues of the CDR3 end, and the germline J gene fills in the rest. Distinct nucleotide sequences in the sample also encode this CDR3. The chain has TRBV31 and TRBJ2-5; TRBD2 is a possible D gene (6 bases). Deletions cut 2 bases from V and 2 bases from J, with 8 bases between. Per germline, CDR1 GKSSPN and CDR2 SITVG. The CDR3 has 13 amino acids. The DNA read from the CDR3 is TGTGCCTGGAGTACGGGACTCCAAGAC. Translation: CAWSTGLQD. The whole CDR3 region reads CAWSTGLQDTQYF. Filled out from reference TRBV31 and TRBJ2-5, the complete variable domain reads AQTIHQWPVAEIKAVGSPLSLGCTIKGKSSPNLYWYWQATGGTLQQLFYSITVGQVESVVQLNLSASRPKDDQFILSTEKLLLSHSGFYLCAWSTGLQDTQYFGPGTRLLVL.

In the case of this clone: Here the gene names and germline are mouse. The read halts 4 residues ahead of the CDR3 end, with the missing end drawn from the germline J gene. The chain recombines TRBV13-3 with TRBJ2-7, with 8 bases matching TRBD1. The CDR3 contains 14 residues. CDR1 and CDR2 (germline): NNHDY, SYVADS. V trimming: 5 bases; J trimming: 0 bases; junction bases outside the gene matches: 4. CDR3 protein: CASRRDRSSYEQYF. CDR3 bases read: TGTGCCAGCAGGAGGGACAGGAGCTCCTAT.

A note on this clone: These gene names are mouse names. The CDR3 reads CASTRQGEGDTQYF. The CDR3 bases that were read are TGTGCCAGCACCAGACAGGGGGAGGGAGAC. V gene TRBV13-3 combines with J gene TRBJ2-5, with 9 bases lining up with TRBD1. The CDR3 end lies 4 residues beyond the end of the read and is filled in from the germline J gene. CDR1 NNHDY and CDR2 SYVADS come from the germline V gene. This CDR3 has 14 amino acids. The whole variable domain, remainder taken from reference TRBV13-3 and TRBJ2-5, is EAAVTQSPRSKVAVTGGKVTLSCHQTNNHDYMYWYRQDTGHGLRLIHYSYVADSTEKGDIPDGYKASRPSQENFSLILELASLSQTAVYFCASTRQGEGDTQYFGPGTRLLVL.

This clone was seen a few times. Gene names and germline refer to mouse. The CDR3 DNA, read in part, is TGCACCTGCAGTCACAGCAATTCAAACACA. It is translated as CTCSHSNSNT. The complete CDR3 protein is CTCSHSNSNTEVFF. The chain is built from TRBV1 and TRBJ1-1; D not certain. The read ends 4 residues early relative to the CDR3; the germline J gene fills the gap. Germline V lookup: CDR1 NSQYPW, CDR2 LRSPGD (reference sequence). V dropped 5 bases and J dropped 0 bases, with 10 bases sitting between them. CDR3 length: 14 residues. The whole variable domain, remainder taken from reference TRBV1 and TRBJ1-1, is VTLLEQNPRWRLVPRGQAVNLRCILKNSQYPWMSWYQQDLQKQLQWLFTLRSPGDKEVKSLPGADYLATRVTDTELRLQVANMSQGRTLYCTCSHSNSNTEVFFGKGTRLTVV.

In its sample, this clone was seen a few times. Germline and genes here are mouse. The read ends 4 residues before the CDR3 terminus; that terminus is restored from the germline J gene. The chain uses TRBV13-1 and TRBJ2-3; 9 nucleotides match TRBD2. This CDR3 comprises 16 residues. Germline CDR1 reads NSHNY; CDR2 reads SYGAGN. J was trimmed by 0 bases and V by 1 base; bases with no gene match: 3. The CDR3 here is CASSDSGGGSAETLYF. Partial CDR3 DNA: TGTGCCAGCAGTGATTCTGGGGGGGGTAGTGCAGAA.

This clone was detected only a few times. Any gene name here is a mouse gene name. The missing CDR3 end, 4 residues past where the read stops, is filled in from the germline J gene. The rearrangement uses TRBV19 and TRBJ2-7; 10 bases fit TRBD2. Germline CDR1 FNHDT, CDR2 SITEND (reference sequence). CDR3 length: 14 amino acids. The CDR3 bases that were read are TGTGCCAGCAGTATCTGGGGGGGCCGTTAT. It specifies CASSIWGGRY. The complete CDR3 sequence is CASSIWGGRYEQYF.

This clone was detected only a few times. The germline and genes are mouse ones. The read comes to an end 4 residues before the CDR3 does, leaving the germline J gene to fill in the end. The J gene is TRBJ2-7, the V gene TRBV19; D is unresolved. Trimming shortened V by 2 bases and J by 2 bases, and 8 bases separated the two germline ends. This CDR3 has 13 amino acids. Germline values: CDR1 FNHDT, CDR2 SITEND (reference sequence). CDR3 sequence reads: CASSIPQTYEQYF. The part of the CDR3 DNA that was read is TGTGCCAGCAGTATTCCCCAGACCTAT.

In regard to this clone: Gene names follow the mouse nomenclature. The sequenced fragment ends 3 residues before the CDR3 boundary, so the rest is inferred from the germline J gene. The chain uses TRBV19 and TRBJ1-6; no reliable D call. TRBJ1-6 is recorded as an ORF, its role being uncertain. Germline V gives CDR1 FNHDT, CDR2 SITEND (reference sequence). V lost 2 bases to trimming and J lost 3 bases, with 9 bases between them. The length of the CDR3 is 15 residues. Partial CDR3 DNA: TGTGCCAGCAGTATCAGCAAAATCTATAATTCGCCC. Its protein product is CASSISKIYNSP. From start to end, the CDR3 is CASSISKIYNSPLYF.

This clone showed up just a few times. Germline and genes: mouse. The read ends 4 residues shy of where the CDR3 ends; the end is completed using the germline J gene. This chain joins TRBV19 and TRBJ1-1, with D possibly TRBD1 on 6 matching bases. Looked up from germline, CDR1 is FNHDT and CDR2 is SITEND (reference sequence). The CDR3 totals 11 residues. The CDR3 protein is CASSPTGEVFF. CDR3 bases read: TGTGCCAGCAGTCCGACAGGA.